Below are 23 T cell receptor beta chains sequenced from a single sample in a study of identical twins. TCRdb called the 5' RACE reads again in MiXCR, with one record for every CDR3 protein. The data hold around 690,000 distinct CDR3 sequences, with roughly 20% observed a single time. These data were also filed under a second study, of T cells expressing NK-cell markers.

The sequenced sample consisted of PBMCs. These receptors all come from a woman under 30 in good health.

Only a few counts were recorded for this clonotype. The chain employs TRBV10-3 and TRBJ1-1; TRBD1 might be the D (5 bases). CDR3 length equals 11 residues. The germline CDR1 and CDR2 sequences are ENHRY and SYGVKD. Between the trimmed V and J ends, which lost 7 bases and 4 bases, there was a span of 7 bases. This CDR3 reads CAIKGTTEAFF. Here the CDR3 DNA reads TGTGCCATCAAAGGGACCACTGAAGCTTTCTTT.

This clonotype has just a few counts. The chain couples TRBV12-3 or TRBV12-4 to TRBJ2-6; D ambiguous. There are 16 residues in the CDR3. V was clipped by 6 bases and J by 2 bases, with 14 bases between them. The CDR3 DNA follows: TGTGCCAGCAGCACCCAAGTGGTCGCTGGGGCCAACGTCCTGACTTTC. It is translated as CASSTQVVAGANVLTF.

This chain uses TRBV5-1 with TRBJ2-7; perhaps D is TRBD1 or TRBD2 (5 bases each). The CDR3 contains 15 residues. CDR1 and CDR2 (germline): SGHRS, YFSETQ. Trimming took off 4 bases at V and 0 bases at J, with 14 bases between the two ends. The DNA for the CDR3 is TGCGCCAGCAGCCCTGAGGGACCCAGCTCCTACGAGCAGTACTTC. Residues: CASSPEGPSSYEQYF. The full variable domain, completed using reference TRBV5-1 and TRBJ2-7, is KAGVTQTPRYLIKTRGQQVTLSCSPISGHRSVSWYQQTPGQGLQFLFEYFSETQRNKGNFPGRFSGRQFSNSRSEMNVSTLELGDSALYLCASSPEGPSSYEQYFGPGTRLTVT.

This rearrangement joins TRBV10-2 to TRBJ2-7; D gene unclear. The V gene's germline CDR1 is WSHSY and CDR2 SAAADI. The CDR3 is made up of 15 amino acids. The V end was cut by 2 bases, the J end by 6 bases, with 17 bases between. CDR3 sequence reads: CASSELQWDWGEQYF. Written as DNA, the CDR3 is TGCGCCAGCAGTGAGCTCCAGTGGGATTGGGGCGAGCAGTACTTC.

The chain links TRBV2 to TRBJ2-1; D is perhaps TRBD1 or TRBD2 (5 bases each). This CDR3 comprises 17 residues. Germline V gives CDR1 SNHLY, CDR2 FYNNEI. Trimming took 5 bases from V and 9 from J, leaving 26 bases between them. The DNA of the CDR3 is TGTGCCAGCAGTCCCTCCCTATCCGGGACCGGTAAGGGTGAGCAGTTCTTC. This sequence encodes CASSPSLSGTGKGEQFF.

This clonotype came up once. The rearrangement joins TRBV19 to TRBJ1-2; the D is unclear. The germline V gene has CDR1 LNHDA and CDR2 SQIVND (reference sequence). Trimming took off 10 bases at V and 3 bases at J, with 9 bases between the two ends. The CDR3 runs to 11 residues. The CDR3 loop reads CATTADYGYTF. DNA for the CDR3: TGTGCCACTACAGCTGACTATGGCTACACCTTC.

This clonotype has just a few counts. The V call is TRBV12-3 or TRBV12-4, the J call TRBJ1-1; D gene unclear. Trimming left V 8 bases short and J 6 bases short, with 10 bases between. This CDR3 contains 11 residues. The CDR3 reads CASRRQSEAFF. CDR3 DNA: TGTGCCAGCCGCCGTCAGTCTGAAGCTTTCTTT.

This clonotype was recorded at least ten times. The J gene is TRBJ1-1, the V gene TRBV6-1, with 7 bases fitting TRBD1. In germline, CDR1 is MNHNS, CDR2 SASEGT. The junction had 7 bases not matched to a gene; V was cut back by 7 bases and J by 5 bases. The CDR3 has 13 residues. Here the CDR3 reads CASIQPGQTEAFF. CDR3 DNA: TGTGCCAGCATTCAGCCGGGACAGACTGAAGCTTTCTTT.

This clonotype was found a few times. The CDR3 DNA follows: TGTGCCAGCACCGCGGGGAGTGGGTCCTACAATGAGCAGTTCTTC. Residues: CASTAGSGSYNEQFF. The chain uses TRBV9 and TRBJ2-1; D might be TRBD2 (6 bases). V lost 6 bases and J 1 base, leaving 14 bases between the germline ends. Germline loops: CDR1 SGDLS, CDR2 YYNGEE. This CDR3 has 15 residues.

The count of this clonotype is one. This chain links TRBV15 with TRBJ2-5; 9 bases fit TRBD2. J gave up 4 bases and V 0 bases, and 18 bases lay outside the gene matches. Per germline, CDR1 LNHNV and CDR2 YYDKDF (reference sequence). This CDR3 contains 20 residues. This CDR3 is CATSRDVGLRLAGDGETQYF. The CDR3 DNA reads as TGTGCCACCAGCAGAGATGTGGGACTCAGGTTAGCGGGAGACGGAGAGACCCAGTACTTC. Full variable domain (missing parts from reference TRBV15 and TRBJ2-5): DAMVIQNPRYQVTQFGKPVTLSCSQTLNHNVMYWYQQKSSQAPKLLFHYYDKDFNNEADTPDNFQSRRPNTSFCFLDIRSPGLGDTAMYLCATSRDVGLRLAGDGETQYFGPGTRLLVL.

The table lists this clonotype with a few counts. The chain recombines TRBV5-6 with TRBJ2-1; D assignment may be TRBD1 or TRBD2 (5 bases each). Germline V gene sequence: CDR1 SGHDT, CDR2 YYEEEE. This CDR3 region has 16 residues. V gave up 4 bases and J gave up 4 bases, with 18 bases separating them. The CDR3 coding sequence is TGTGCCAGCAGCCCGGAGATGGGGGAAGGGTACAATGAGCAGTTCTTC. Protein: CASSPEMGEGYNEQFF.

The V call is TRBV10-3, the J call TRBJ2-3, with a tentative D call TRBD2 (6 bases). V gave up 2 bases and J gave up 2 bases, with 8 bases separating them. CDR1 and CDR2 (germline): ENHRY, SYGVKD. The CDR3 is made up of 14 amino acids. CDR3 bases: TGTGCCATCAGTGAGGGGCGGGACACAGATACGCAGTATTTT. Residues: CAISEGRDTDTQYF.

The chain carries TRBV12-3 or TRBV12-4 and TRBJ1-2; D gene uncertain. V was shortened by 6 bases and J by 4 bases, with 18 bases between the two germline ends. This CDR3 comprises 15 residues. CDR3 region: CASSLSIVQSYGYTF. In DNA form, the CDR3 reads TGTGCCAGCAGCCTATCGATTGTCCAGTCCTATGGCTACACCTTC.

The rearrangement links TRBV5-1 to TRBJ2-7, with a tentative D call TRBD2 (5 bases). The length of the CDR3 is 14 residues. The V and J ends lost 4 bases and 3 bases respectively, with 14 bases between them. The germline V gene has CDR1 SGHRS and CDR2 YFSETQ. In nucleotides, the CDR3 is TGCGCCAGCAGCATCGAGGGATTGGGCTACGAGCAGTACTTC. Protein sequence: CASSIEGLGYEQYF.

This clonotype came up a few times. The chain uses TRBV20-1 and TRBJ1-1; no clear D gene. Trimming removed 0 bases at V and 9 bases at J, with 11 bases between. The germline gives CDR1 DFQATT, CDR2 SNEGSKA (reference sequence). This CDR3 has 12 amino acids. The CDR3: CSARDDGAKAFF. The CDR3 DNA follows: TGCAGTGCTAGAGATGACGGAGCCAAAGCTTTCTTT.

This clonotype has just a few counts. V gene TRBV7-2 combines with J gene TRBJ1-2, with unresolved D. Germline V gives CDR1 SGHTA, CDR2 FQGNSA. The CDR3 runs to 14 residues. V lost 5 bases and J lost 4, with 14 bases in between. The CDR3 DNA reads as TGTGCCAGCAGCCATCTGGAAGTTGGCTATGGCTACACCTTC. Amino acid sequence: CASSHLEVGYGYTF.

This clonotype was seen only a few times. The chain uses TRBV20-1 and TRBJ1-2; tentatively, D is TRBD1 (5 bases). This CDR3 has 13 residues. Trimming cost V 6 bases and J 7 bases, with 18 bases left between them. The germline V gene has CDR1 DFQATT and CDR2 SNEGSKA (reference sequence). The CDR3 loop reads CSAQMQGSVGYTF. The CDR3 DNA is TGCAGTGCCCAGATGCAGGGATCAGTTGGCTACACCTTC.

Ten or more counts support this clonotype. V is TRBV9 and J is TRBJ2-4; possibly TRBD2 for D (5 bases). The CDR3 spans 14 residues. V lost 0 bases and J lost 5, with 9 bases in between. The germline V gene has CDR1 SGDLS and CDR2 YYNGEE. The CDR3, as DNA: TGTGCCAGCAGCGTAGCGGGGAAAGAAAACATTCAGTACTTC. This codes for CASSVAGKENIQYF. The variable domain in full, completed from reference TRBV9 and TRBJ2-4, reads DSGVTQTPKHLITATGQRVTLRCSPRSGDLSVYWYQQSLDQGLQFLIQYYNGEERAKGNILERFSAQQFPDLHSELNLSSLELGDSALYFCASSVAGKENIQYFGAGTRLSVL.

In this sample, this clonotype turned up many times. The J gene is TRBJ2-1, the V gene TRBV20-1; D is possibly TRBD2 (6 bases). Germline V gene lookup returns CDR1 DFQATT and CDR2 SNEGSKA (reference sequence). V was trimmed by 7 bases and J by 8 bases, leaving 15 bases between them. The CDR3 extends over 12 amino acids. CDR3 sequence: CSGTTGGDEQFF. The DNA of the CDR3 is TGCAGTGGCACAACGGGCGGGGATGAGCAGTTCTTC.

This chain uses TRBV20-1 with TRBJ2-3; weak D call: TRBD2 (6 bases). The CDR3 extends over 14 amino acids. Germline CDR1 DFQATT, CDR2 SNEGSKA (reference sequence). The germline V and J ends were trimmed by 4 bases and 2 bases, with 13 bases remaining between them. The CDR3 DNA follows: TGCAGTGCTAAACCGGGCGGGACCACAGATACGCAGTATTTT. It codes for CSAKPGGTTDTQYF.

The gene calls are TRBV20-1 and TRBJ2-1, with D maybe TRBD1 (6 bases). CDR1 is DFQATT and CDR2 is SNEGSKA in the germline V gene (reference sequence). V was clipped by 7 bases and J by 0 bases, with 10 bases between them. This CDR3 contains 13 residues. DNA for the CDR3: TGCAGTGGTGGGGGCCACTCCTACAATGAGCAGTTCTTC. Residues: CSGGGHSYNEQFF.

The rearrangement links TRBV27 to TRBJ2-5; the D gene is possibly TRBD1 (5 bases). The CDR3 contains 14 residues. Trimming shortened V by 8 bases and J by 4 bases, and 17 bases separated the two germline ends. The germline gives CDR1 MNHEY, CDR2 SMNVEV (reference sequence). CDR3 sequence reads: CASRETVQGETQYF. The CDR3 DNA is TGTGCCAGCCGCGAGACAGTTCAGGGAGAGACCCAGTACTTC.

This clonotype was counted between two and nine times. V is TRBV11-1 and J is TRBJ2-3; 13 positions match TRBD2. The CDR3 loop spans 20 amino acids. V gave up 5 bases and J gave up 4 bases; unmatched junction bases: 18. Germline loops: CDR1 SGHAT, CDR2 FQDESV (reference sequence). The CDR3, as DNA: TGTGCCAGCAGCCTACGTAGATTTGGACTAGCGGGAGATGTGCCAGATACGCAGTATTTT. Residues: CASSLRRFGLAGDVPDTQYF.